This T cell receptor beta chain originates from a study of shared clonotypes between healthy human individuals. Germline-derived CDR1 and CDR2 are SSHAT and FNYEAQ (reference sequence). The CDR3 has 17 amino acids. As concerns this clone: The junction and the germline gene differ at one end; a read error may be behind it.

Data came from immunoSEQ multiplex PCR; TCRdb stores just in-frame clones and leaves some out. Found here are around 1.4 million clones, approximately 98.5% of them singletons; the top ten hold around 0.33%. V and J are TRBV7-7 and TRBJ2-7, with a tentative D call TRBD2 (7 bases). This clonotype was obtained from a man aged 25 to 40 in good health. Sequences were obtained from naive CD4+ T cells sorted from blood. As to subset: CD45RA+ positively selected. CDR3 amino acids: CASSPGKGGPAFHEQYF. DNA of the CDR3: TGTGCTAGCAGCCCGGGAAAGGGGGGGCCGGCGTTCCACGAGCAGTACTTC.